This passage covers 29 T cell receptor beta chains from one sample sequenced in a study of T cell repertoires in ileal Crohn's disease (dated by TCRdb to the late 2010s). The sample's time point label, decoded: neoterminal ileum biopsy at postoperative endoscopy, about 6 months after surgery. The library was made by the immunoSEQ multiplex PCR assay. This immuneACCESS table, as held by TCRdb, lists in-frame sequences with V and J called but not all clones. Of the missing ones, under half trace to an unresolved V gene in checked studies; the others have no known cause. Here the sample has almost 4,000 clones; around 80% occur a single time. About an eighth of the sample is in the top ten clones. Sequenced sample: ileal tissue. Source of these receptors: an adult with Crohn's disease.

V is TRBV2 and J is TRBJ2-1; no reliable D call. This CDR3 contains 15 residues. Germline-derived CDR1 and CDR2 are SNHLY and FYNNEI. The V end lost 6 bases, the J end lost 0 bases, and 12 bases lay between the germline ends. CDR3 protein: CASRSIESSYNEQFF. The CDR3 region has the DNA TGTGCCAGCAGGTCCATAGAGAGCTCCTACAATGAGCAGTTCTTC.

This clone came up a few times. The V gene is TRBV2, the J gene TRBJ1-6, with a tentative D call TRBD1 (5 bases). The CDR3 is 13 amino acids. Germline V gene sequence: CDR1 SNHLY, CDR2 FYNNEI. Trimming removed 11 bases at V and 1 base at J, with 9 bases between. The CDR3 here is CAGGKSYNSPLHF. The CDR3 DNA is TGTGCCGGGGGGAAGTCCTATAATTCACCCCTCCACTTT.

This clone came up once. The chain combines TRBV7-2 with TRBJ1-3; D not resolved. V was pared by 6 bases and J by 0 bases, with 9 bases between. The CDR3 loop spans 14 amino acids. CDR1 and CDR2 (germline): SGHTA, FQGNSA. The CDR3 DNA follows: TGTGCCAGCAGGTCCGTCGGCTCTGGAAACACCATATATTTT. Protein sequence: CASRSVGSGNTIYF. Full variable domain (missing parts from reference TRBV7-2 and TRBJ1-3): GAGVSQSPSNKVTEKGKDVELRCDPISGHTALYWYRQSLGQGLEFLIYFQGNSAPDKSGLPSDRFSAERTGGSVSTLTIQRTQQEDSAVYLCASRSVGSGNTIYFGEGSWLTVV.

This sequence joins TRBV11-2 and TRBJ1-1, with TRBD1 as a possible D gene (6 bases). The V end was cut by 3 bases, the J end by 1 base, with 12 bases between. Germline CDR1 SGHAT, CDR2 FQNNGV. CDR3 size: 15 residues. DNA for the CDR3: TGTGCCAGCAGCTTTGTTCAGGGACAGAACACTGAAGCTTTCTTT. Amino acids: CASSFVQGQNTEAFF.

In its sample, this clone was seen once. This sequence joins TRBV19 and TRBJ1-1; 12 bases are a match to TRBD1. The CDR3 runs 23 residues. CDR1 is LNHDA, CDR2 SQIVND, per germline (reference sequence). V trimming: 8 bases; J trimming: 0 bases; junction bases outside the gene matches: 28. CDR3 protein: CASSLYDWVQGKRDRGLNTEAFF. CDR3 DNA sequence: TGTGCCAGTTCGCTTTACGATTGGGTTCAGGGGAAGAGGGACAGGGGGCTGAACACTGAAGCTTTCTTT.

A single count supports this clone. The rearrangement uses TRBV27 and TRBJ2-1; D is unclear. V was pared by 6 bases and J by 4 bases, with 4 bases between. Germline-derived CDR1 and CDR2 are MNHEY and SMNVEV (reference sequence). This CDR3 has 11 amino acids. CDR3 sequence: CASSKYNEQFF. The CDR3 nucleotides are TGTGCCAGCAGCAAATACAATGAGCAGTTCTTC.

This sequence joins TRBV7-2 and TRBJ1-5, with D possibly being TRBD1 (6 bases). The CDR3 has 16 residues. From germline, CDR1 is SGHTA and CDR2 FQGNSA. V shed 1 base and J shed 7 bases, with 17 bases lying between them. CDR3 bases: TGTGCCAGCAGCTTAGGGCTGGGGGCCCTTGTCCAGCCCCAGCATTTT. Amino acids: CASSLGLGALVQPQHF.

This chain joins TRBV4-2 and TRBJ1-2; 7 bases are shared with TRBD1. Losses at the gene ends were 0 bases for V and 4 bases for J; bases not matched to a gene: 5. The CDR3 consists of 15 residues. Germline values: CDR1 LGHNA, CDR2 YNFKEQ. Here the CDR3 DNA reads TGTGCCAGCAGCCAAGATCAGGGGGTAGGCTATGGCTACACCTTC. It is translated as CASSQDQGVGYGYTF.

This chain uses TRBV15 with TRBJ1-2; D ambiguous. This CDR3 has 18 amino acids. CDR1 is LNHNV, CDR2 YYDKDF, per germline (reference sequence). Trimming removed 5 bases at V and 5 bases at J, with 27 bases between. The CDR3, as DNA: TGTGCCACCAGCGTGAACCCCCCATGGAGGGTGGGAGGGTATGGCTACACCTTC. Its protein is CATSVNPPWRVGGYGYTF.

The chain uses TRBV18 and TRBJ1-2; 8 bases agree with TRBD1. J lost 7 bases, V lost 3 bases, and 7 bases had no gene match. CDR1 is KGHSH, CDR2 LQKENI, per germline. This CDR3 contains 14 residues. The CDR3 DNA is TGTGCCAGCTCACCTCTCGACAGGGGCGGTGGCTACACCTTC. Its protein product is CASSPLDRGGGYTF.

Comments on this clone: Distinct nucleotide sequences in the sample also encode this CDR3. Here the CDR3 reads CASSVEGGPYNEQFF. For the CDR3, the DNA is TGTGCCAGCAGCGTAGAGGGGGGGCCCTACAATGAGCAGTTCTTC. The V and J genes are TRBV9 and TRBJ2-1; D might be TRBD2 (7 bases). CDR1 is SGDLS, CDR2 YYNGEE, per germline. Deletions cut 0 bases from V and 2 bases from J, with 9 bases between. The CDR3 contains 15 residues.

This clone was recorded a few times. V and J are TRBV5-1 and TRBJ2-3, with 7 bases that match TRBD1. This CDR3 comprises 13 residues. Germline-derived CDR1 and CDR2 are SGHRS and YFSETQ. V shed 5 bases and J 6 bases; nucleotides not matched to a gene: 6. CDR3 protein: CASSYETGDTQYF. The CDR3, as DNA: TGCGCCAGCAGTTATGAGACAGGGGATACGCAGTATTTT.

This clone appeared a few times. The CDR3 spells CAWSVISVHSGNTIYF. Written as DNA, the CDR3 is TGTGCCTGGAGTGTAATTTCAGTACACTCTGGAAACACCATATATTTT. The chain recombines TRBV30 with TRBJ1-3; D gene unclear. CDR3 size: 16 residues. V gave up 0 bases and J gave up 0 bases, with 12 bases separating them. Germline lookup yields CDR1 GTSNPN and CDR2 SVGIG (reference sequence). The full variable domain, rest sourced from reference TRBV30 and TRBJ1-3, is SQTIHQWPATLVQPVGSPLSLECTVEGTSNPNLYWYRQAAGRGLQLLFYSVGIGQISSEVPQNLSASRPQDRQFILSSKKLLLSDSGFYLCAWSVISVHSGNTIYFGEGSWLTVV.

In nucleotides, the CDR3 is TGTGCCAGCAGCTTTGCTGCTAGCGGGGGGGTGGGCACAGATACGCAGTATTTT. It is translated as CASSFAASGGVGTDTQYF. The V call is TRBV7-3, the J call TRBJ2-3; 12 positions agree with TRBD2. CDR1 and CDR2 from the germline V gene are SGHTA and FQGTGA. V gave up 3 bases and J gave up 1 base; unmatched junction bases: 8. This CDR3 is 18 amino acids long.

This clone was seen a handful of times. The chain links TRBV5-1 to TRBJ2-3; 13 bases agree with TRBD2. In germline, CDR1 is SGHRS, CDR2 YFSETQ. Trimming took 4 bases from V and 7 from J; bases not matched to a gene: 18. The CDR3 runs 19 residues. CDR3 nucleotides: TGCGCCAGCAGCCGCCCTGGACTAGCGGGGGCCTCATCAGGCCATACGCAGTATTTT. It translates to CASSRPGLAGASSGHTQYF.

In this sample, this clone turned up once. This chain joins TRBV7-9 and TRBJ2-7; D gene ambiguous. V was pared by 10 bases and J by 6 bases, with 22 bases between. This CDR3 is 14 amino acids long. CDR1 is SEHNR, CDR2 FQNEAQ, per germline (reference sequence). In nucleotides, the CDR3 is TGTGCCACCCCGATAACAGCCGACGCATCCGAGCAGTACTTC. This codes for CATPITADASEQYF.

DNA of the CDR3: TGTGCCAGCAGCGTAGAAGGGGTCCACACCGGGGAGCTGTTTTTT. It encodes CASSVEGVHTGELFF. The V gene is TRBV9, the J gene TRBJ2-2; a weak D match, TRBD1 (5 bases). The V gene lost 0 bases and the J gene lost 3 bases, with 9 bases spanning the gap. Germline CDR1 is SGDLS and CDR2 is YYNGEE. The CDR3 has 15 amino acids.

V is TRBV7-3 and J is TRBJ2-7; D is possibly TRBD2 (5 bases). Germline loops: CDR1 SGHTA, CDR2 FQGTGA. Trimming removed 0 bases at V and 0 bases at J, with 18 bases between. The CDR3 runs to 18 residues. Here the CDR3 DNA reads TGTGCCAGCAGCTTAACTCCTACGGGGAAAAGGAGCTCCTACGAGCAGTACTTC. Its translation: CASSLTPTGKRSSYEQYF.

This CDR3 is CASSPQGQRRYF. The CDR3 DNA reads as TGTGCCAGCAGCCCGCAGGGCCAACGGAGGTACTTC. This rearrangement joins TRBV7-9 to TRBJ2-7; D might be TRBD1 (5 bases). The CDR3 has 12 amino acids. CDR1 SEHNR and CDR2 FQNEAQ come from the germline V gene (reference sequence). Trimming stripped 5 bases from V and 12 bases from J, with 17 bases between.

This rearrangement joins TRBV9 to TRBJ2-2; 8 nucleotides agree with TRBD2. This CDR3 is built from 18 residues. Germline values: CDR1 SGDLS, CDR2 YYNGEE. Trimming removed 1 base from V and 3 bases from J; junction bases left unmatched: 11. In DNA form, the CDR3 reads TGTGCCAGCAGCGTACGTCCCATAGTCGGGGGGGACACCGGGGAGCTGTTTTTT. This codes for CASSVRPIVGGDTGELFF.

This clone was detected only a few times. This chain uses TRBV5-6 with TRBJ1-1; D is undetermined. CDR1 is SGHDT, CDR2 YYEEEE, per germline. V shed 4 bases and J shed 4 bases, with 14 bases lying between them. The CDR3 length is 14 residues. CDR3 in DNA: TGTGCCAGCAGCGATTCAGGCGTTTCCACTGAAGCTTTCTTT. Translated: CASSDSGVSTEAFF. Full variable domain (outside the CDR3, taken from reference TRBV5-6 and TRBJ1-1): DAGVTQSPTHLIKTRGQQVTLRCSPKSGHDTVSWYQQALGQGPQFIFQYYEEEERQRGNFPDRFSGHQFPNYSSELNVNALLLGDSALYLCASSDSGVSTEAFFGQGTRLTVV.

The CDR3 sequence: CASRLQGVGQPQHF. The CDR3 DNA follows: TGTGCCAGCAGGCTACAGGGGGTCGGGCAGCCCCAGCATTTT. The J gene is TRBJ1-5, the V gene TRBV27; 8 bases agree with TRBD1. The CDR3 has 14 amino acids. V lost 6 bases to trimming and J lost 7 bases; unmatched junction nucleotides: 8. The germline V gene encodes CDR1 MNHEY and CDR2 SMNVEV (reference sequence).

V is TRBV20-1 and J is TRBJ2-7; 7 bases map to TRBD2. With V trimmed by 6 bases and J by 6 bases, 5 bases remained unmatched. The germline V gene encodes CDR1 DFQATT and CDR2 SNEGSKA (reference sequence). The CDR3 totals 11 residues. The CDR3 reads CSAGLVFEQYF. In DNA form, the CDR3 reads TGCAGTGCCGGACTAGTTTTCGAGCAGTACTTC.

The chain combines TRBV29-1 with TRBJ2-7, with TRBD1 identical over 7 bases. V shed 7 bases and J 6 bases; nucleotides not matched to a gene: 15. The CDR3 has 14 residues. Germline V gives CDR1 SQVTM, CDR2 ANQGSEA. The CDR3 sequence is CSASTGLEFSEQYF. In DNA form, the CDR3 reads TGCAGCGCTTCGACAGGGTTGGAATTTAGCGAGCAGTACTTC.

A few counts support this clone. The gene calls are TRBV30 and TRBJ2-7, with TRBD2 matching 8 bases. The CDR3 spans 14 residues. V was pared by 1 base and J by 7 bases, with 9 bases of the junction left unmatched. The V gene's germline CDR1 is GTSNPN and CDR2 SVGIG (reference sequence). The CDR3 protein is CAWSGASGYVEQYF. The CDR3 coding sequence is TGTGCCTGGAGTGGGGCTAGCGGGTATGTGGAGCAGTACTTC.

This clone is a singleton in its sample. The rearrangement joins TRBV6-6 to TRBJ2-1, with D possibly TRBD1 on 6 matching bases. Per the germline V gene, CDR1 is MNHNY and CDR2 is SVGAGI (reference sequence). The CDR3 spans 15 residues. Trimming removed 6 bases at V and 0 bases at J, with 12 bases between. CDR3 region: CASSYQGSSYNEQFF. Written as DNA, the CDR3 is TGTGCCAGCAGCTACCAGGGGAGCTCCTACAATGAGCAGTTCTTC.

This clone was seen a few times. This CDR3 is CASSQDVRQAYTEAFF. CDR3 DNA sequence: TGCGCCAGCAGCCAAGATGTCAGACAGGCCTACACTGAAGCTTTCTTT. V is TRBV4-3 and J is TRBJ1-1; D possibly corresponds to TRBD1 (6 bases). Germline CDR1 and CDR2: LGHNA and YSLEER. The CDR3 consists of 16 residues. Trimming stripped 0 bases from V and 3 bases from J, with 14 bases between.

The sample holds one count of this clone. The chain is built from TRBV5-1 and TRBJ2-7; D unresolved. The ends were cut back, 1 base at V and 0 bases at J, with 11 bases in the middle. From germline, CDR1 is SGHRS and CDR2 YFSETQ. The CDR3 has 15 residues. The CDR3: CASSLSDVSSYEQYF. CDR3 in DNA: TGCGCCAGCAGCTTGTCTGATGTGAGCTCCTACGAGCAGTACTTC.

V and J are TRBV14 and TRBJ2-3, with D hard to call. The V end was cut by 4 bases, the J end by 0 bases, with 14 bases between. The V gene's germline CDR1 is SGHDN and CDR2 FVKESK. The CDR3 extends over 16 amino acids. The CDR3 sequence: CASSPRVLPSTDTQYF. CDR3 in DNA: TGTGCCAGCAGCCCAAGAGTTTTACCTAGCACAGATACGCAGTATTTT.